This T cell receptor (beta chain) appears in the sequencing data of a study of metastatic and nonmetastatic thyroid tumors. Turning to the study itself: The authors compared repertoires across blood and tumor or nodule tissue from malignant and benign thyroid patients.

This CDR3 is built from 15 residues. The V and J ends lost 6 bases and 3 bases respectively, with 18 bases between them. Germline V gene data show CDR1 as ENHRY and CDR2 as SYGVKD. This clone was detected ten times or more. Original processing notes: CDR3 was compared across clinicopathological groups, and the resulting differences were used to build a distant-metastasis classifier for papillary thyroid cancer. MiXCR was used by TCRdb to re-call the PCR reads. What appears here as the V and J calls and clone size reflects TCRdb's work, not the paper's. The table shows around 22,000 clones, with around 9.9% occurring only once. Not a single patient had been given any form of treatment at any point before undergoing thyroid surgery.

Sequencing was done on a sample of blood. V gene TRBV10-3 combines with J gene TRBJ2-7; a weak D match, TRBD1 (6 bases). This clonotype originated in a female donor with papillary thyroid cancer or a benign thyroid nodule (not recorded which). Some clones in this sample may be carry-over from other donors' samples. CDR3 DNA: TGTGCCATCAGAGACCCCATACAGGGCTACTACGAGCAGTACTTC. Amino acid sequence: CAIRDPIQGYYEQYF.